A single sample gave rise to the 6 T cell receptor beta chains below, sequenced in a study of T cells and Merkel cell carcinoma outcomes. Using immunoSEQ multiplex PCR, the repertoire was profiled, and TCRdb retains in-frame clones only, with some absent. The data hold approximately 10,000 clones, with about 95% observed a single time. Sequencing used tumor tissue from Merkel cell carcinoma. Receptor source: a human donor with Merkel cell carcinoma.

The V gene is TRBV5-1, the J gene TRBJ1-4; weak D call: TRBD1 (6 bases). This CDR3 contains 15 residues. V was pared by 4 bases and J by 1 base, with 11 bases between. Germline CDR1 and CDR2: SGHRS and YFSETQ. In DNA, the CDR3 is TGCGCCAGCAGCCTCCTACAGGGAACTAATGAAAAACTGTTTTTT. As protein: CASSLLQGTNEKLFF.

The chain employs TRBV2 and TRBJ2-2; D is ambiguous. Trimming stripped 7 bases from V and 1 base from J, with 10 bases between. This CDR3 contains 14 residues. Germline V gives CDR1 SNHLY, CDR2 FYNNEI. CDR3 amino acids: CASIFGGNTGELFF. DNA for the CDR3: TGTGCCAGCATTTTTGGCGGGAACACCGGGGAGCTGTTTTTT.

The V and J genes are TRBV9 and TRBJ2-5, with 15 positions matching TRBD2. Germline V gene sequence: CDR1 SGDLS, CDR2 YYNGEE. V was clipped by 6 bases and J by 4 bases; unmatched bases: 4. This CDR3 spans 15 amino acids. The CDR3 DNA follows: TGTGCCAGCACCCAGGGACTAGCGGGAGGAGAGACCCAGTACTTC. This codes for CASTQGLAGGETQYF.

CDR3 coding DNA: TGTGCCGGACAGAGGGGGCTAGGTGAGACCCAGTACTTC. It yields the protein CAGQRGLGETQYF. The chain is built from TRBV6-6 and TRBJ2-5; 7 bases line up with TRBD1. This CDR3 comprises 13 residues. V gave up 11 bases and J gave up 5 bases; unmatched junction bases: 11. The germline V gene has CDR1 MNHNY and CDR2 SVGAGI (reference sequence).

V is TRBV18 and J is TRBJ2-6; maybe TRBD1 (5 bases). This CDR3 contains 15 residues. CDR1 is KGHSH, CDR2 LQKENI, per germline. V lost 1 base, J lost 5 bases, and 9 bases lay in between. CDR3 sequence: CASSPQGHRANVLTF. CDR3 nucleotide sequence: TGTGCCAGCTCACCACAGGGGCATAGGGCCAACGTCCTGACTTTC.

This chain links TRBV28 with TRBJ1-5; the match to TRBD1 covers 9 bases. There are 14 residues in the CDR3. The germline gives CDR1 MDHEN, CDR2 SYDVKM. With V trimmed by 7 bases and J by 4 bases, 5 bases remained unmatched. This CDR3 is CASILQGANQPQHF. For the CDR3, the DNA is TGTGCCAGCATCTTACAGGGGGCTAATCAGCCCCAGCATTTT.